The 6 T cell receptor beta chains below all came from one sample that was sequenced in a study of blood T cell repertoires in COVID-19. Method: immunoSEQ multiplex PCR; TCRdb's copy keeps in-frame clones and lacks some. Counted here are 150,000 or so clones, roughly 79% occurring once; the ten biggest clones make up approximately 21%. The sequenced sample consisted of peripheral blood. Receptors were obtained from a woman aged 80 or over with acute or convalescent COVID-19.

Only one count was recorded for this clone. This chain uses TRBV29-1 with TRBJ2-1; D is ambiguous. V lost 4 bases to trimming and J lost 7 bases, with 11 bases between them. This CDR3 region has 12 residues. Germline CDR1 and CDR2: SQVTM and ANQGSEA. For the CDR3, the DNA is TGCAGCGTTGTGTACCAGGCTAATGAGCAGTTCTTC. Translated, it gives CSVVYQANEQFF.

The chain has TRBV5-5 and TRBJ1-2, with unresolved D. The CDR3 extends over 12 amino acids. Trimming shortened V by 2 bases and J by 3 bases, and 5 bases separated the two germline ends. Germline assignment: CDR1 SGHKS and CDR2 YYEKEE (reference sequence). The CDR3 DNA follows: TGTGCCAGCAGCTTTCGAGACTATGGCTACACCTTC. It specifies CASSFRDYGYTF.

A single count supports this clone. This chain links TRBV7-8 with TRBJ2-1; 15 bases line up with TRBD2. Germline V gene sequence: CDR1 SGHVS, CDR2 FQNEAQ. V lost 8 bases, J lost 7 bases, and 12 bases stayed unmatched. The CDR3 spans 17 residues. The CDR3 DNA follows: TGTGCCAGCGAGGGGACTAGCGGGAGGCGAAGGTGGAATGAGCAGTTCTTC. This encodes CASEGTSGRRRWNEQFF.

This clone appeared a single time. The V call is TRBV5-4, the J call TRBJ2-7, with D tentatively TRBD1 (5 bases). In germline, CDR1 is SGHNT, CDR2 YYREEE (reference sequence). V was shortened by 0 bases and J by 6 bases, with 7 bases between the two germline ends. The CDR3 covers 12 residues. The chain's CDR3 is CASSLDRGEQYF. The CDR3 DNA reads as TGTGCCAGCAGCTTGGATAGGGGCGAGCAGTACTTC.

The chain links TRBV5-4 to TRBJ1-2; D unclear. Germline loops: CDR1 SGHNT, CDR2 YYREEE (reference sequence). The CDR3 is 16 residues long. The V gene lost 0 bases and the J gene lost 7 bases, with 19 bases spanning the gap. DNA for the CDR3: TGTGCCAGCAGCTTGGCCGGAGGACCCCGAGTGGGTGGCTACACCTTC. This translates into CASSLAGGPRVGGYTF.

The CDR3 loop reads CASSTGSLPGNTIYF. CDR3 DNA sequence: TGCGCCAGCAGCACGGGATCTCTGCCTGGAAACACCATATATTTT. This chain links TRBV5-1 with TRBJ1-3; D is ambiguous. The CDR3 length is 15 residues. Germline CDR1 and CDR2: SGHRS and YFSETQ. The ends were cut back, 4 bases at V and 2 bases at J, with 13 bases in the middle.